This T cell receptor beta chain was observed in a study of cytomegalovirus exposure and HLA in healthy donors. As for this clone: Its antigen is undetermined.

Points from the study as a whole: A later analysis reportedly identified an Asian-associated ancestry cluster as carrying fewer N-insertions than the roughly 670-donor mean.

It was with 60 Vbeta and 13 Jbeta primers that the PCR ran. Sequenced by immunoSEQ multiplex PCR; TCRdb stores in-frame clones only, minus some. The sample shows 50,000 to 70,000 clones, under 90% of them seen only once. The V end lost 6 bases, the J end lost 2 bases, and 8 bases lay between the germline ends. CDR3 length: 12 amino acids. From germline, CDR1 is PRHDT and CDR2 FYEKMQ (reference sequence). Sequencing was carried out using PBMCs. The clonotype originates from a woman between 40 and 55 years old in good health and CMV-seronegative. The genes are TRBV13 and TRBJ2-7, with D perhaps matching TRBD1 (6 bases). The CDR3 DNA reads TGTGCCAGCAGGTCAGGGGCCTACGAGCAGTACTTC. Translation gives CASRSGAYEQYF.